These 27 T cell receptor beta chains were all obtained from the same sample, sequenced in a study of technical replicates of blood from a few donors. Clones were read by immunoSEQ multiplex PCR, and TCRdb kept only the in-frame ones, dropping some. Of more than 75,000 clones listed, about 95% are singletons. Specimen: T cells isolated from PBMCs. Receptors originate from a human donor in good health.

This sequence joins TRBV7-2 and TRBJ2-1; 12 bases are a match to TRBD2. There are 15 residues in the CDR3. J gave up 8 bases and V 1 base, and 3 bases lay outside the gene matches. Per the germline V gene, CDR1 is SGHTA and CDR2 is FQGNSA. The CDR3 nucleotides read TGTGCCAGCAGCTTAGGTCTAGCGGGAGGGGATGAGCAGTTCTTC. It yields the protein CASSLGLAGGDEQFF.

The chain joins TRBV30 to TRBJ1-3; 7 positions agree with TRBD1. The CDR3 extends over 17 amino acids. The V segment lost 0 bases and the J segment 0 bases; nucleotides outside the gene matches: 8. The germline V gene has CDR1 GTSNPN and CDR2 SVGIG (reference sequence). CDR3 DNA sequence: TGTGCCTGGAGTGTACGGGTGGCAGGGGGCTCTGGAAACACCATATATTTT. Translating it yields CAWSVRVAGGSGNTIYF.

The J gene is TRBJ1-2, the V gene TRBV15; possible D gene TRBD1, 5 bases. CDR3 length: 13 amino acids. The V end was cut by 9 bases, the J end by 3 bases, with 14 bases between. Germline V gene data show CDR1 as LNHNV and CDR2 as YYDKDF (reference sequence). The CDR3 loop reads CATIGGYDYGYTF. CDR3 nucleotides: TGTGCCACTATCGGGGGGTACGACTATGGCTACACCTTC.

CDR3 protein: CASTTGANVLTF. In DNA form, the CDR3 reads TGTGCCAGCACTACTGGGGCCAACGTCCTGACTTTC. The V gene is TRBV2, the J gene TRBJ2-6; D not resolved. CDR1 is SNHLY, CDR2 FYNNEI, per germline. The germline V and J ends were trimmed by 7 bases and 2 bases, with 3 bases remaining between them. This CDR3 contains 12 residues.

The V gene is TRBV9, the J gene TRBJ2-2; D is possibly TRBD2 (6 bases). V lost 3 bases, J lost 5 bases, and 20 bases lay in between. This CDR3 has 17 residues. CDR1 is SGDLS, CDR2 YYNGEE, per germline. CDR3 bases: TGTGCCAGCAGCGAAGTTATGAGCGGGCTAAGGACCGGGGAGCTGTTTTTT. Translation gives CASSEVMSGLRTGELFF.

The chain couples TRBV11-2 to TRBJ2-7; D is undetermined. Trimming took off 3 bases at V and 1 base at J, with 10 bases between the two ends. This CDR3 comprises 14 residues. In germline, CDR1 is SGHAT, CDR2 FQNNGV. CDR3 protein: CASSFDGQSYEQYF. CDR3 sequence (DNA): TGTGCCAGCAGCTTCGATGGTCAGTCCTACGAGCAGTACTTC.

V is TRBV7-9 and J is TRBJ1-2; 8 bases match TRBD1. This CDR3 comprises 14 residues. The ends lost 6 bases at V and 4 bases at J; junction bases unmatched: 7. Germline CDR1 is SEHNR and CDR2 is FQNEAQ (reference sequence). CDR3 in DNA: TGTGCCAGCAGGCTACAGGGGGACCTCTATGGCTACACCTTC. This gives the protein CASRLQGDLYGYTF.

The rearrangement joins TRBV25-1 to TRBJ1-2; unclear D gene. The CDR3 runs 14 residues. Trimming left V 2 bases short and J 4 bases short, with 11 bases between. The germline gives CDR1 MGHDK, CDR2 SYGVNS. The CDR3 bases are TGTGCCAGCAGTGAAGAGGGTGGGCTCTATGGCTACACCTTC. This translates into CASSEEGGLYGYTF.

V gene TRBV5-1 combines with J gene TRBJ2-7; possible D gene TRBD2, 5 bases. Germline CDR1 is SGHRS and CDR2 is YFSETQ. The V end lost 4 bases, the J end lost 3 bases, and 17 bases lay between the germline ends. The CDR3 is 15 residues long. The CDR3 coding sequence is TGCGCCAGCAGCGTCCAGCGGACGGTAAACTACGAGCAGTACTTC. This translates into CASSVQRTVNYEQYF.

The rearrangement uses TRBV6-6 and TRBJ1-5; TRBD1 matches 8 bases. The CDR3 extends over 15 amino acids. V lost 2 bases to trimming and J lost 9 bases; unmatched junction nucleotides: 9. Germline lookup yields CDR1 MNHNY and CDR2 SVGAGI (reference sequence). CDR3 protein: CASSYGAGGPWPQHF. For the CDR3, the DNA is TGTGCCAGCAGTTACGGGGCAGGGGGCCCCTGGCCCCAGCATTTT.

The chain links TRBV11-2 to TRBJ1-1, with 8 bases fitting TRBD1. CDR1 is SGHAT and CDR2 is FQNNGV in the germline V gene. This CDR3 has 15 residues. V trimming: 1 base; J trimming: 1 base; junction bases outside the gene matches: 2. The DNA for the CDR3 is TGTGCCAGCAGCTTAGTAGGGACAGGGAACACTGAAGCTTTCTTT. It specifies CASSLVGTGNTEAFF.

The V call is TRBV4-1, the J call TRBJ2-1; 12 bases align to TRBD2. The length of the CDR3 is 16 residues. Germline CDR1 MGHRA, CDR2 YSYEKL. V lost 1 base and J lost 5; bases outside the gene matches: 3. CDR3 protein: CASSQGLAGVNNEQFF. The CDR3 coding sequence is TGCGCCAGCAGCCAAGGACTAGCGGGAGTTAACAATGAGCAGTTCTTC.

V gene TRBV20-1 combines with J gene TRBJ2-3; the D is unclear. Germline V gene lookup returns CDR1 DFQATT and CDR2 SNEGSKA (reference sequence). CDR3 length equals 10 residues. Deletions cut 7 bases from V and 6 bases from J, with 8 bases between. CDR3 sequence reads: CSGQFDTQYF. Written as DNA, the CDR3 is TGCAGTGGACAATTCGATACGCAGTATTTT.

The V gene is TRBV10-3, the J gene TRBJ2-3; 14 bases fit TRBD2. CDR3 length equals 17 residues. The germline gives CDR1 ENHRY, CDR2 SYGVKD. V lost 10 bases to trimming and J lost 7 bases; unmatched junction nucleotides: 16. In DNA, the CDR3 is TGTGCCACCCAAACCGGGACTAGCGGGAGATACGGTTATACGCAGTATTTT. Its protein product is CATQTGTSGRYGYTQYF.

The rearrangement joins TRBV29-1 to TRBJ1-3; D is possibly TRBD1 (5 bases). The CDR3 is 13 residues long. Germline CDR1 SQVTM, CDR2 ANQGSEA. V was clipped by 6 bases and J by 0 bases, with 9 bases between them. The CDR3, as DNA: TGCAGCGTCAAACAGGTCTCTGGAAACACCATATATTTT. It yields the protein CSVKQVSGNTIYF.

The chain joins TRBV5-5 to TRBJ1-4; 9 positions agree with TRBD1. Germline values: CDR1 SGHKS, CDR2 YYEKEE (reference sequence). The CDR3 covers 17 residues. J gave up 8 bases and V 4 bases, and 15 bases lay outside the gene matches. CDR3 sequence (DNA): TGTGCCAGCAGCCTCCGGCCATCTAGGACAGGGGACGAAAAACTGTTTTTT. Its protein product is CASSLRPSRTGDEKLFF.

V is TRBV18 and J is TRBJ2-1; 12 bases are a match to TRBD2. V lost 3 bases to trimming and J lost 8 bases; unmatched junction nucleotides: 11. Germline CDR1 reads KGHSH; CDR2 reads LQKENI. The CDR3 totals 17 residues. The CDR3 region is CASSPSALLAGGYEQFF. DNA for the CDR3: TGTGCCAGCTCACCCTCGGCCCTACTAGCGGGAGGCTATGAGCAGTTCTTC. The whole variable domain, filled in from reference TRBV18 and TRBJ2-1, reads NAGVMQNPRHLVRRRGQEARLRCSPMKGHSHVYWYRQLPEEGLKFMVYLQKENIIDESGMPKERFSAEFPKEGPSILRIQQVVRGDSAAYFCASSPSALLAGGYEQFFGPGTRLTVL.

This clone was seen only once. CDR3 protein: CASSQARSNSPLHF. The CDR3 coding sequence is TGCGCCAGCAGCCAAGCTAGGTCCAATTCACCCCTCCACTTT. This sequence joins TRBV4-1 and TRBJ1-6, with no clear D. CDR3 length equals 14 residues. V lost 1 base and J lost 7, with 8 bases in between. Germline CDR1 reads MGHRA; CDR2 reads YSYEKL.

The CDR3 DNA is TGCGCCAGCAGCCAAGGGGGACTAGCGGGGAGGTCGACAGATACGCAGTATTTT. Amino acids: CASSQGGLAGRSTDTQYF. The chain combines TRBV4-1 with TRBJ2-3, with 13 bases that match TRBD2. The CDR3 is made up of 18 amino acids. The V gene end was trimmed by 1 base and the J gene end by 3 bases; junction bases not matched to a gene: 7. The germline V gene encodes CDR1 MGHRA and CDR2 YSYEKL.

The rearrangement uses TRBV18 and TRBJ1-1; tentative D call: TRBD1 (6 bases). V lost 3 bases and J 1 base, leaving 12 bases between the germline ends. Germline V lookup: CDR1 KGHSH, CDR2 LQKENI. The CDR3 is 15 amino acids. The CDR3 spells CASSPRTVGNTEAFF. Written as DNA, the CDR3 is TGTGCCAGCTCACCCCGGACAGTAGGGAACACTGAAGCTTTCTTT.

V gene TRBV5-1 combines with J gene TRBJ2-3; D gene uncertain. Germline V gene sequence: CDR1 SGHRS, CDR2 YFSETQ. V was shortened by 0 bases and J by 1 base, with 6 bases between the two germline ends. The CDR3 contains 14 residues. CDR3 region: CASSLGDGTDTQYF. The CDR3 DNA reads as TGCGCCAGCAGCTTGGGCGATGGCACAGATACGCAGTATTTT.

This chain joins TRBV9 and TRBJ2-7; D perhaps matches TRBD2 (6 bases). V was clipped by 0 bases and J by 4 bases, with 8 bases between them. This CDR3 has 13 amino acids. Germline CDR1 reads SGDLS; CDR2 reads YYNGEE. CDR3 DNA: TGTGCCAGCAGCGTAGGGACTACATACGAGCAGTACTTC. Its protein product is CASSVGTTYEQYF.

The CDR3 region is CASSIWEGGRGNEQFF. Written as DNA, the CDR3 is TGTGCCAGTAGTATTTGGGAAGGGGGCCGGGGCAATGAGCAGTTCTTC. The genes are TRBV19 and TRBJ2-1, with 7 bases that match TRBD1. The length of the CDR3 is 16 residues. V shed 3 bases, J shed 6 bases, and the junction held 11 bases outside the gene matches. CDR1 and CDR2 (germline): LNHDA, SQIVND (reference sequence).

V and J are TRBV28 and TRBJ1-3, with 7 bases that match TRBD1. Looked up from germline, CDR1 is MDHEN and CDR2 is SYDVKM. V was clipped by 1 base and J by 3 bases; unmatched bases: 3. This CDR3 is 15 amino acids long. The CDR3 coding sequence is TGTGCCAGCAGTTTATCTTGGACAGGTGGAAACACCATATATTTT. Encoded protein: CASSLSWTGGNTIYF.

The chain is built from TRBV5-1 and TRBJ2-1; TRBD2 aligns across 9 bases. Unmatched junction bases numbered 7, after V lost 0 bases and J lost 9 bases. The CDR3 has 15 amino acids. Germline assignment: CDR1 SGHRS and CDR2 YFSETQ. For the CDR3, the DNA is TGCGCCAGCAGCTTGGCTAGCGGGACCGTCTCTGAGCAGTTCTTC. Its translation is CASSLASGTVSEQFF.

The chain recombines TRBV6-6 with TRBJ2-1, with 12 bases matching TRBD2. This CDR3 region has 16 residues. The V gene end was trimmed by 7 bases and the J gene end by 1 base; junction bases not matched to a gene: 5. The germline CDR1 and CDR2 sequences are MNHNY and SVGAGI (reference sequence). The chain's CDR3 is CASTGLAGQSYNEQFF. The CDR3 nucleotides read TGTGCCAGCACCGGACTAGCGGGACAATCCTACAATGAGCAGTTCTTC.

V and J are TRBV9 and TRBJ2-7; possible D gene TRBD1, 5 bases. V lost 4 bases and J lost 3, with 17 bases in between. The CDR3 sequence is 15 residues long. CDR1 is SGDLS, CDR2 YYNGEE, per germline. CDR3 in DNA: TGTGCCAGCAGCCCCAGCACAGGTTTAGACTACGAGCAGTACTTC. This gives the protein CASSPSTGLDYEQYF. Supplemented by reference TRBV9 and TRBJ2-7, the full variable domain reads DSGVTQTPKHLITATGQRVTLRCSPRSGDLSVYWYQQSLDQGLQFLIQYYNGEERAKGNILERFSAQQFPDLHSELNLSSLELGDSALYFCASSPSTGLDYEQYFGPGTRLTVT.